These 4 T cell receptor beta chains were all obtained from the same sample, sequenced in a study of T cell changes during pregnancy in multiple sclerosis. Here immunoSEQ multiplex PCR was the method, and the copy in TCRdb shows in-frame clones only, minus some. The table includes under 60,000 clones, over 80% detected once. Sequencing was performed on CD4+ T cells from peripheral blood mononuclear cells, taken in the third trimester of pregnancy. These receptors came from a female donor with multiple sclerosis, enrolled in a pregnancy study.

V usage is TRBV5-4 and J usage is TRBJ1-2; TRBD1 matches at 8 bases. From germline, CDR1 is SGHNT and CDR2 YYREEE (reference sequence). The J segment lost 7 bases and the V segment lost 0 bases, leaving 11 bases of the junction unmatched. The CDR3 runs 16 residues. The CDR3 bases are TGTGCCAGCAGCTTGGGGGCAGGGGGCTTGTTCCTTGGCTACACCTTC. Its protein is CASSLGAGGLFLGYTF.

This chain links TRBV9 with TRBJ1-2; 12 nucleotides match TRBD1. Germline-derived CDR1 and CDR2 are SGDLS and YYNGEE. The CDR3 is 17 amino acids. J gave up 7 bases and V 3 bases, and 13 bases lay outside the gene matches. CDR3 nucleotides: TGTGCCAGCAGCGCACACGGCAAGGGACAGGGGGCCGGTGGCTACACCTTC. It codes for CASSAHGKGQGAGGYTF. The whole variable domain, remainder taken from reference TRBV9 and TRBJ1-2, is DSGVTQTPKHLITATGQRVTLRCSPRSGDLSVYWYQQSLDQGLQFLIQYYNGEERAKGNILERFSAQQFPDLHSELNLSSLELGDSALYFCASSAHGKGQGAGGYTFGSGTRLTVV.

The DNA of the CDR3 is TGTGCCAGCGGGACAGGGCCTTCCTACGAGCAGTACTTC. This translates into CASGTGPSYEQYF. The chain links TRBV6-5 to TRBJ2-7, with 9 bases lining up with TRBD1. CDR1 and CDR2 (germline): MNHEY, SVGAGI. Unmatched junction bases numbered 3, after V lost 8 bases and J lost 1 base. CDR3 length: 13 residues.

The CDR3 nucleotides read TGTGCCAGCAGCGTAGGAACAGGGGGCACAGATACGCAGTATTTT. It specifies CASSVGTGGTDTQYF. This chain joins TRBV9 and TRBJ2-3, with 7 bases that match TRBD1. The CDR3 length is 15 residues. Per germline, CDR1 SGDLS and CDR2 YYNGEE. V shed 0 bases and J 1 base; nucleotides not matched to a gene: 2.